The T cell receptor (beta chain) under discussion was sequenced for a study of regulatory T cells in long-lasting Graves disease. Study outcomes and limitations: Patients with persistent disease shared 2,741 public clonotypes, outpacing the 966 shared by new patients.

CDR1 MNHEY and CDR2 SMNVEV come from the germline V gene (reference sequence). V shed 6 bases and J 3 bases; nucleotides not matched to a gene: 5. This CDR3 has 14 amino acids. HTBI primers from iRepertoire and Arm-PCR of CDR3 regions yielded the TCR beta libraries. MiXCR, run by TCRdb on the multiplex PCR reads, gives a single entry per CDR3 protein. The sample shows hundreds of thousands of distinct CDR3 sequences, 9.5% to 15% of them seen only once. Time point denoted: newly diagnosed GD, antithyroid drugs for less than 3 months. Preparation of the TCR library used RNA extracted from PBMCs. Patients met American Thyroid Association criteria for Graves' disease. Staff took 7.5 to 9.5 milliliters of peripheral blood and put it into EDTA tubes. This clonotype was counted ten times or more. As yet, its antigen is unknown. This sample also belongs to another study, concerning T cells in Graves' hyperthyroidism and ophthalmopathy. From that study: When ophthalmopathy did not progress within 18 months, Graves' hyperthyroidism was considered stable.

The rearrangement joins TRBV27 to TRBJ2-1; 7 positions match TRBD1. The material was peripheral blood mononuclear cells (PBMCs), obtained at new diagnosis, from a patient treated with antithyroid drugs. This TCR was recovered from a woman in her twenties or thirties with Graves disease. CDR3 coding DNA: TGTGCCAGCAGGACCGGGACAGACTACAATGAGCAGTTCTTC. Amino acid sequence: CASRTGTDYNEQFF.